This T cell receptor beta chain was observed in a study of long-term antiretroviral therapy in people with HIV. Whole-study results and caveats: Blood draws took place between about 2004 and 2018 and possibly involved older ART regimens.

On this clone itself: Its specificity is not known.

The CDR3 has 14 residues. Trimming removed 2 bases from V and 5 bases from J, with 12 bases in between. Per the germline V gene, CDR1 is SGHAT and CDR2 is FQNNGV. Survey level was the resolution at which the v3.0 immunoSEQ assay ran. Only in-frame clones appear in the TCRdb table, and some are missing; sequencing was by immunoSEQ multiplex PCR. The table has about 24,000 clones, 83% seen once. The chain joins TRBV11-2 to TRBJ1-1, with D possibly matching TRBD1 (5 bases). The sequence was obtained from a man over 45 with HIV. The material was unsorted PBMCs, obtained 0.4 years after starting antiretroviral therapy. This CDR3 reads CASSLIFRVTEAFF. CDR3 in DNA: TGTGCCAGCAGCTTAATTTTCAGGGTGACTGAAGCTTTCTTT.